The next 27 T cell receptor beta chains were all read from a single sample in a study of blood T cell repertoires in COVID-19. Libraries were prepared by immunoSEQ multiplex PCR; TCRdb keeps only in-frame clonotypes and omits some of them. The sample yields about 220,000 clones, 84% seen once. The sequenced sample consisted of peripheral blood. All receptors derive from a woman in her 30s who had recovered from COVID-19.

This clone has just one count. The chain joins TRBV5-1 to TRBJ2-5; 9 bases match TRBD1. CDR1 is SGHRS, CDR2 YFSETQ, per germline. The CDR3 totals 14 residues. After removal of 4 bases from V and 2 bases from J, the junction contained 3 bases not matched to a gene. CDR3 protein: CASSQGQGQETQYF. CDR3 nucleotides: TGCGCCAGCAGCCAGGGACAGGGACAAGAGACCCAGTACTTC.

The V call is TRBV20-1, the J call TRBJ2-3; D perhaps matches TRBD2 (6 bases). Trimming took off 3 bases at V and 2 bases at J, with 9 bases between the two ends. Germline CDR1 is DFQATT and CDR2 is SNEGSKA (reference sequence). The length of the CDR3 is 13 residues. The DNA for the CDR3 is TGCAGTGCTAGTGGCGGGGACACAGATACGCAGTATTTT. It yields the protein CSASGGDTDTQYF.

The V gene is TRBV28, the J gene TRBJ2-1, with D tentatively TRBD2 (5 bases). There are 15 residues in the CDR3. Between the trimmed V and J ends, which lost 1 base and 1 base, there was a span of 8 bases. The germline V gene has CDR1 MDHEN and CDR2 SYDVKM. CDR3 amino acids: CASSLSGFSYNEQFF. CDR3 coding DNA: TGTGCCAGCAGTTTATCGGGGTTTTCCTACAATGAGCAGTTCTTC. Variable domain in full (rest from reference TRBV28 and TRBJ2-1): DVKVTQSSRYLVKRTGEKVFLECVQDMDHENMFWYRQDPGLGLRLIYFSYDVKMKEKGDIPEGYSVSREKKERFSLILESASTNQTSMYLCASSLSGFSYNEQFFGPGTRLTVL.

The chain joins TRBV3-1 (or the pseudogene TRBV3-2) to TRBJ2-7; TRBD2 aligns across 13 bases. Trimming removed 5 bases from V and 6 bases from J; junction bases left unmatched: 4. CDR3 length equals 14 residues. CDR1 and CDR2 from the germline V gene are LGHDT and YNNKEL (reference sequence). CDR3: CASSYGTSGIEQYF. In DNA form, the CDR3 reads TGTGCCAGCAGCTACGGGACTAGCGGGATCGAGCAGTACTTC.

V gene TRBV28 combines with J gene TRBJ2-1; D may be TRBD1 (6 bases). This CDR3 contains 13 residues. Looked up from germline, CDR1 is MDHEN and CDR2 is SYDVKM. V was trimmed by 7 bases and J by 9 bases, leaving 16 bases between them. CDR3 loop: CASIQGQKGEQFF. CDR3 bases: TGTGCCAGCATTCAGGGGCAAAAGGGTGAGCAGTTCTTC.

The V and J genes are TRBV12-3 or TRBV12-4 and TRBJ1-1; the D is unclear. The V end was cut by 6 bases, the J end by 1 base, with 9 bases between. The CDR3 length is 13 residues. As DNA, the CDR3 is TGTGCCAGCAGGAAGACACCGAACACTGAAGCTTTCTTT. It specifies CASRKTPNTEAFF.

CDR3 amino acids: CASSVELRDYQETQYF. Here the CDR3 DNA reads TGTGCCAGCAGCGTCGAACTCCGGGACTACCAAGAGACCCAGTACTTC. This chain links TRBV9 with TRBJ2-5; possible D gene TRBD2, 6 bases. The V and J ends lost 2 bases and 0 bases respectively, with 14 bases between them. From germline, CDR1 is SGDLS and CDR2 YYNGEE. This CDR3 spans 16 amino acids. Full variable domain (outside the CDR3, taken from reference TRBV9 and TRBJ2-5): DSGVTQTPKHLITATGQRVTLRCSPRSGDLSVYWYQQSLDQGLQFLIQYYNGEERAKGNILERFSAQQFPDLHSELNLSSLELGDSALYFCASSVELRDYQETQYFGPGTRLLVL.

The CDR3 loop reads CATSPRGGRGTSGMKEQFF. DNA of the CDR3: TGTGCCACCAGTCCTCGGGGAGGTCGGGGGACTAGCGGGATGAAAGAGCAGTTCTTC. The J gene is TRBJ2-1, the V gene TRBV24-1; TRBD2 aligns across 13 bases. The CDR3 is 19 amino acids. The V and J ends lost 6 bases and 10 bases, in that order; junction bases with no gene match: 20. Germline V gene lookup returns CDR1 KGHDR and CDR2 SFDVKD.

About this clone itself: At the DNA level, this CDR3 is encoded by other sequences in the same sample as well. This sequence joins TRBV6-5 and TRBJ2-7; a weak D match, TRBD2 (6 bases). V was pared by 4 bases and J by 0 bases, with 7 bases between. The germline gives CDR1 MNHEY, CDR2 SVGAGI. There are 13 residues in the CDR3. CDR3 in DNA: TGTGCCAGCAGTTTGACTAGCTCCTACGAGCAGTACTTC. Translation gives CASSLTSSYEQYF.

This clone has a count of ten or more. This chain uses TRBV19 with TRBJ2-7; TRBD1 aligns across 7 bases. Germline CDR1 reads LNHDA; CDR2 reads SQIVND (reference sequence). The CDR3 has 15 amino acids. The V and J ends lost 6 bases and 0 bases, in that order; junction bases with no gene match: 8. CDR3: CASRGGQAASYEQYF. The CDR3 DNA reads as TGTGCCAGTAGAGGAGGACAGGCTGCCTCCTACGAGCAGTACTTC.

The chain combines TRBV4-2 with TRBJ1-4; D is perhaps TRBD1 (5 bases). This CDR3 comprises 17 residues. V was pared by 6 bases and J by 5 bases, with 22 bases between. The V gene's germline CDR1 is LGHNA and CDR2 YNFKEQ. The CDR3 protein is CASRLQSRGVANEKLFF. CDR3 coding DNA: TGTGCCAGCAGACTGCAATCTCGGGGGGTGGCCAATGAAAAACTGTTTTTT.

In this sample, this clone turned up a few times. The rearrangement uses TRBV30 and TRBJ1-3; D is unresolved. Looked up from germline, CDR1 is GTSNPN and CDR2 is SVGIG (reference sequence). The CDR3 has 14 amino acids. The V end lost 0 bases, the J end lost 2 bases, and 8 bases lay between the germline ends. The CDR3 sequence: CAWSVGVAGNTIYF. As DNA, the CDR3 is TGTGCCTGGAGTGTAGGAGTAGCTGGAAACACCATATATTTT. Full variable domain (missing parts from reference TRBV30 and TRBJ1-3): SQTIHQWPATLVQPVGSPLSLECTVEGTSNPNLYWYRQAAGRGLQLLFYSVGIGQISSEVPQNLSASRPQDRQFILSSKKLLLSDSGFYLCAWSVGVAGNTIYFGEGSWLTVV.

The J gene is TRBJ2-5, the V gene TRBV7-6; the match to TRBD1 covers 9 bases. Losses at the gene ends were 1 base for V and 0 bases for J; bases not matched to a gene: 15. From germline, CDR1 is SGHVS and CDR2 FNYEAQ. The CDR3 spans 20 residues. CDR3 sequence: CASSLERTGVFVRNQETQYF. In DNA form, the CDR3 reads TGTGCCAGCAGCTTAGAGAGGACAGGGGTATTCGTCCGAAACCAAGAGACCCAGTACTTC.

This clone came up once. The rearrangement links TRBV12-5 to TRBJ1-2, with TRBD1 matching 9 bases. Trimming cost V 6 bases and J 7 bases; bases outside gene matches: 6. Germline CDR1 is LGHNT and CDR2 is FRNRAP. The length of the CDR3 is 13 residues. CDR3 in DNA: TGTGCTAGTGGGGGCGGGACAGGGCTTGGCTACACCTTC. This sequence encodes CASGGGTGLGYTF.

This chain links TRBV18 with TRBJ1-5; the match to TRBD1 covers 7 bases. The ends lost 5 bases at V and 3 bases at J; junction bases unmatched: 7. CDR3 size: 15 residues. Germline V gives CDR1 KGHSH, CDR2 LQKENI. CDR3 loop: CASSSSTGFNQPQHF. The CDR3 region has the DNA TGTGCCAGCTCATCATCGACAGGGTTCAATCAGCCCCAGCATTTT. Full variable domain (missing parts from reference TRBV18 and TRBJ1-5): NAGVMQNPRHLVRRRGQEARLRCSPMKGHSHVYWYRQLPEEGLKFMVYLQKENIIDESGMPKERFSAEFPKEGPSILRIQQVVRGDSAAYFCASSSSTGFNQPQHFGDGTRLSIL.

The chain combines TRBV28 with TRBJ2-3, with 11 bases matching TRBD2. Looked up from germline, CDR1 is MDHEN and CDR2 is SYDVKM. The CDR3 extends over 16 amino acids. With V trimmed by 7 bases and J by 0 bases, 6 bases remained unmatched. The chain's CDR3 is CASTLAGGASTDTQYF. In nucleotides, the CDR3 is TGTGCCAGCACCTTAGCGGGAGGGGCAAGCACAGATACGCAGTATTTT. Full variable domain (outside the CDR3, taken from reference TRBV28 and TRBJ2-3): DVKVTQSSRYLVKRTGEKVFLECVQDMDHENMFWYRQDPGLGLRLIYFSYDVKMKEKGDIPEGYSVSREKKERFSLILESASTNQTSMYLCASTLAGGASTDTQYFGPGTRLTVL.

This chain connects TRBV5-4 to TRBJ1-6; D not certain. Germline-derived CDR1 and CDR2 are SGHNT and YYREEE (reference sequence). The CDR3 has 15 residues. Trimming cost V 4 bases and J 9 bases, with 17 bases left between them. CDR3 sequence (DNA): TGTGCCAGCAGCCCAGGACCGCGGGAGGGTTCACCCCTCCACTTT. Protein: CASSPGPREGSPLHF.

The V and J genes are TRBV5-1 and TRBJ2-7, with a weak D call TRBD1 (6 bases). The CDR3 length is 12 residues. V dropped 5 bases and J dropped 5 bases, with 11 bases sitting between them. Germline lookup yields CDR1 SGHRS and CDR2 YFSETQ. The CDR3 nucleotides read TGCGCCAGCAGACATTCAGGGGACGAGCAGTACTTC. This translates into CASRHSGDEQYF.

V usage is TRBV7-2 and J usage is TRBJ2-3; no firm D call. CDR1 SGHTA and CDR2 FQGNSA come from the germline V gene. V shed 0 bases and J shed 2 bases, with 3 bases lying between them. The CDR3 totals 13 residues. The CDR3 loop is CASSLAHTDTQYF. As DNA, the CDR3 is TGTGCCAGCAGCTTAGCCCACACAGATACGCAGTATTTT.

The chain uses TRBV29-1 and TRBJ1-2; tentative D call: TRBD1 (5 bases). V lost 5 bases and J 3 bases, leaving 10 bases between the germline ends. Germline V gene lookup returns CDR1 SQVTM and CDR2 ANQGSEA. This CDR3 has 12 amino acids. For the CDR3, the DNA is TGCAGCGTTCGAGGAGGGGACTATGGCTACACCTTC. This translates into CSVRGGDYGYTF.

The chain recombines TRBV24-1 with TRBJ2-1; 10 bases match TRBD1. The CDR3 is 14 amino acids. V was clipped by 3 bases and J by 10 bases; unmatched bases: 5. Germline lookup yields CDR1 KGHDR and CDR2 SFDVKD. CDR3 region: CATSDPGQGHEQFF. DNA for the CDR3: TGTGCCACCAGTGATCCGGGACAGGGGCACGAGCAGTTCTTC.

The chain couples TRBV7-9 to TRBJ2-7, with no clear D. CDR1 SEHNR and CDR2 FQNEAQ come from the germline V gene (reference sequence). The CDR3 length is 12 residues. The V end lost 5 bases, the J end lost 6 bases, and 11 bases lay between the germline ends. The chain's CDR3 is CASSLNPGEQYF. In DNA, the CDR3 is TGTGCCAGCAGCCTAAACCCAGGCGAGCAGTACTTC.

The chain has TRBV9 and TRBJ2-5, with a tentative D call TRBD2 (6 bases). The CDR3 runs 14 residues. Looked up from germline, CDR1 is SGDLS and CDR2 is YYNGEE. V was clipped by 2 bases and J by 3 bases, with 11 bases between them. CDR3 region: CASSVPGLEETQYF. DNA of the CDR3: TGTGCCAGCAGCGTCCCGGGACTGGAAGAGACCCAGTACTTC.

The chain has TRBV28 and TRBJ2-7; 14 nucleotides match TRBD2. Germline V lookup: CDR1 MDHEN, CDR2 SYDVKM. V shed 7 bases and J 5 bases; nucleotides not matched to a gene: 7. The CDR3 extends over 15 amino acids. Here the CDR3 reads CASTPSGLAGDEQYF. The CDR3 DNA reads TGTGCCAGCACCCCCTCGGGACTAGCGGGAGACGAGCAGTACTTC.

This clone was counted a single time. The rearrangement joins TRBV5-1 to TRBJ2-2, with 7 nucleotides matching TRBD1. Germline loops: CDR1 SGHRS, CDR2 YFSETQ. CDR3 length equals 18 residues. J lost 4 bases, V lost 1 base, and 13 bases had no gene match. This CDR3 reads CASSLTLTGAQGTGELFF. The CDR3 DNA reads as TGCGCCAGCAGCTTGACCCTAACAGGGGCGCAGGGCACCGGGGAGCTGTTTTTT.

V gene TRBV4-1 combines with J gene TRBJ1-3; D is undetermined. The germline V gene has CDR1 MGHRA and CDR2 YSYEKL. CDR3 size: 13 residues. V shed 0 bases and J shed 4 bases, with 4 bases lying between them. CDR3 nucleotides: TGCGCCAGCAGCCAAGATAGCGGAAACACCATATATTTT. It encodes CASSQDSGNTIYF.

J is TRBJ1-1 and V is TRBV12-3 or TRBV12-4; no clear D gene. The CDR3 loop spans 13 amino acids. V gave up 6 bases and J gave up 6 bases, with 14 bases separating them. For the CDR3, the DNA is TGTGCCAGCAGCCAAACAGCTATCTCTGAAGCTTTCTTT. Amino acid sequence: CASSQTAISEAFF.